A selection of T cell receptor beta chains follows, all from one sample in a study of beta chain features in type 1 diabetes. Data came from immunoSEQ multiplex PCR; TCRdb stores just in-frame clones and leaves some out. The data contain some 160,000 clones, 6.5% to 8.5% of them seen just once; the ten biggest clones take up approximately 0.56%. Sequences were obtained from central memory CD4+ T cells from blood. These receptors all come from a woman aged 18-29 years with type 1 diabetes. CDR3s leave out the opening cysteine and the closing phenylalanine or tryptophan. Each record gives: CDR3 length, V gene, J gene, CDR3 protein.

>13|TRBV4-3|TRBJ2-2
ASSRDLDVSGELF
>12|TRBV7-8|TRBJ2-5
ASSLQGSAETQY
>15|TRBV7-9|TRBJ2-6
ASSPRTGRTGANVLT
>18|TRBV10-3|TRBJ2-1
AISESLGLAGGPFGNEQF
>14|TRBV7-2|TRBJ2-5
ASSLNGQGRGETQY
>11|TRBV7-8|TRBJ2-1
ASSSGLHNEQF
>13|TRBV19|TRBJ2-7
ATGFSGTARDEQY
>13|TRBV14|TRBJ2-1
ASSQRLAGDNEQF
>10|TRBV28|TRBJ2-1
ASSPRSGRPF
>12|TRBV30|TRBJ1-2
AWSQGGAGYGYT
>13|TRBV7-2|TRBJ2-6
ASSPQGSGANVLT
>10|TRBV29-1|TRBJ2-3
SVGRGTDTQY
>14|TRBV5-4|TRBJ2-1
ASSPGGLAGINEQF
>11|TRBV29-1|TRBJ1-1
SVLSTGGTEAF
>13|TRBV5-1|TRBJ2-5
ASTEGTGAAETQY
>12|TRBV30|TRBJ2-7
AWTLRGTPYEQY
>15|TRBV9|TRBJ2-1
ASSLGQGSLGGNEQF
>15|TRBV7-3|TRBJ2-1
ASSLSAPRAGYPKQF
>9|TRBV6-5|TRBJ2-5
AVRRGETQY
>12|TRBV6-5|TRBJ2-7
ASGRAGVYYEQY
>14|TRBV7-2|TRBJ1-5
ASSSWPLPSGQPQH
>14|TRBV5-1|TRBJ1-6
ASSLGTGQGNSPLH
>12|TRBV5-5|TRBJ1-2
ASSPGQGYGGYT
>11|TRBV28|TRBJ2-3
ASRGPRADTQY
>11|TRBV4-3|TRBJ1-2
ASSQEMGRGYT
>11|TRBV7-3|TRBJ2-7
ASSRSEGYEQY
>14|TRBV5-1|TRBJ2-1
ASSLGARGDMNEQF
>12|TRBV10-3|TRBJ2-7
AIGLAGGPSEQY
>11|TRBV28|TRBJ1-1
ASSLGGRTEAF
>10|TRBV14|TRBJ1-2
ASSPGQYGYT
>13|TRBV7-9|TRBJ2-1
ASSKAGGGPNEQF
>12|TRBV11-3|TRBJ2-1
ASSTLERGTEQF
>15|TRBV5-6|TRBJ2-3
ASSRLAGGLGTDTQY
>11|TRBV5-1|TRBJ2-1
ASSLAGGYEQF
>14|TRBV4-3|TRBJ2-5
ASSQERGRAKETQY
>11|TRBV7-3|TRBJ2-3
ASSLPSTDTQY
>16|TRBV9|TRBJ2-3
ASTLGLAGGSLTDTQY
>11|TRBV28|TRBJ2-3
ASNEKSTDTQY
>13|TRBV5-4|TRBJ2-5
ASSQGGAGVETQY
>13|TRBV28|TRBJ1-2
ASSAPDRALYGYT
>11|TRBV6-1|TRBJ1-5
ASRETGNQPQH
>13|TRBV6-6|TRBJ2-5
ASSFSPQGQETQY
>11|TRBV5-1|TRBJ2-1
ASSLVDFNEQF
>14|TRBV18|TRBJ2-1
ASSPKAAGGGNEQF
>11|TRBV19|TRBJ2-7
ATGLAGTYEQY